This T cell receptor (beta chain) appears in the sequencing data of a study of blood T cell repertoires in COVID-19. Libraries were prepared by immunoSEQ multiplex PCR; TCRdb keeps only in-frame clonotypes and omits some of them. The repertoire includes fewer than 400,000 clones, about 90% of them detected once, and more than 5% sits in the top ten. Per germline, CDR1 SGHTA and CDR2 FQGNSA. This CDR3 has 16 amino acids. J gave up 1 base and V 4 bases, and 5 bases lay outside the gene matches. The sequence came from a man aged 25 to 40 who had recovered from COVID-19. This chain joins TRBV7-2 and TRBJ2-5; TRBD1 agrees at 11 bases. The sample comprised PBMCs or T cells enriched from blood (not recorded which). The CDR3 DNA follows: TGTGCCAGCAGCTGGGGCGGGACAGGGGGCCAAGAGACCCAGTACTTC. Translating gives CASSWGGTGGQETQYF.